This T cell receptor (beta chain) was recovered during a study of control samples from healthy donors and cancer patients. This CDR3 comprises 16 residues. V was clipped by 2 bases and J by 10 bases, with 21 bases between them. From germline, CDR1 is LGHNA and CDR2 YSLEER. Method: immunoSEQ multiplex PCR; TCRdb's copy keeps in-frame clones and lacks some. Among fewer than 20,000 clones listed, roughly four fifths were seen once. This chain joins TRBV4-3 and TRBJ2-1; perhaps TRBD2 as D (5 bases). This clonotype originated in a man aged 80 or over with head and neck cancer. Sequenced material: PBMCs. The CDR3 loop is CASSQKPGPLSGEQFF. CDR3 DNA sequence: TGCGCCAGCAGCCAAAAACCCGGGCCCCTCTCGGGGGAGCAGTTCTTC.